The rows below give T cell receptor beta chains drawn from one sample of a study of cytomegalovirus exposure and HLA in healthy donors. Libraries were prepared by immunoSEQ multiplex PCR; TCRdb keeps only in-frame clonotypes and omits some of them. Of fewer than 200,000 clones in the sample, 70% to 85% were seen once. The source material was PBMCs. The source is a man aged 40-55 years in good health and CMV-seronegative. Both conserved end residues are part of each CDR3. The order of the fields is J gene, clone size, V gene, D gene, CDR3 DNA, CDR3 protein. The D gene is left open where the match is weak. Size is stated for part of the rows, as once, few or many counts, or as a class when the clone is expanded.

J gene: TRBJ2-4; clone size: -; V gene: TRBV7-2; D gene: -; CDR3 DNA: TGTGCCAGCAGCTTGGCGAGATGGGCTAGCGATAACATTCAGTACTTC; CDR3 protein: CASSLARWASDNIQYF
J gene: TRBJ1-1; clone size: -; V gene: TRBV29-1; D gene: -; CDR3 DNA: TGCAGCGTTGACTTAAAGAACACTGAAGCTTTCTTT; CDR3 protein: CSVDLKNTEAFF
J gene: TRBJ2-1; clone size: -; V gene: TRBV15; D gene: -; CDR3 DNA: TGTGCCACCAGCAGAGATGTAAGCTATGAGCAGTTCTTC; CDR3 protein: CATSRDVSYEQFF
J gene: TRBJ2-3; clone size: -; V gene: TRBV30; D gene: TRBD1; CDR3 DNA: TGTGCCTGGAGTATGACAGGGGCTAGCACAGATACGCAGTATTTT; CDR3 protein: CAWSMTGASTDTQYF
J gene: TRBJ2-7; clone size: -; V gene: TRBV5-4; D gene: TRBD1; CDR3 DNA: TGTGCCAGCAGCTCCGGGACAGGCTACGAGCAGTACTTC; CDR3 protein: CASSSGTGYEQYF
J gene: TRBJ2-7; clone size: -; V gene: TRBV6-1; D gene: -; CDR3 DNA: TGTGCCAGCAGTGAAGTCATCGGCGAGCAGTACTTC; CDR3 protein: CASSEVIGEQYF
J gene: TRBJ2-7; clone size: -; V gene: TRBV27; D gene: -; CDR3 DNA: TGTGCCAGCAGTTTCGGGGGTGGATACGAGCAGTACTTC; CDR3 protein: CASSFGGGYEQYF
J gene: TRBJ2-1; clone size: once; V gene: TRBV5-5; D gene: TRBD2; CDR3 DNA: TGTGCCAGCTTCCTAGCGGCCCCAGGCGGCAATGAGCAGTTCTTC; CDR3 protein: CASFLAAPGGNEQFF
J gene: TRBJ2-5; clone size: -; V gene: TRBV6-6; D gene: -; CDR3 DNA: TGTGCCAGCAGTCTTAAAGAGACCCAGTACTTC; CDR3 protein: CASSLKETQYF
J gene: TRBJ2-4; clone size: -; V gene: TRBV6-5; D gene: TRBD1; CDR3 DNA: TGTGCCAGCAGGAGACAGGGGTCAGACATTCAGTACTTC; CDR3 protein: CASRRQGSDIQYF
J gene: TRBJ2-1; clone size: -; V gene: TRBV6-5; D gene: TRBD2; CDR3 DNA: TGTGCCAGCAGTTACTCAAGCCTAGCGGGGGCCAATGAGCAGTTCTTC; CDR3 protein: CASSYSSLAGANEQFF
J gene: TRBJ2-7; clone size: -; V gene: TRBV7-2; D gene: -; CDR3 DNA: TGTGCCAGCAGCCCCCAGGCATTTTCCTACGAGCAGTACTTC; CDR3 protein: CASSPQAFSYEQYF
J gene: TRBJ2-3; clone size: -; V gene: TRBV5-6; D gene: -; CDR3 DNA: TGTGCCAGCAGCTATTACAGGGGCACAGATACGCAGTATTTT; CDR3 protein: CASSYYRGTDTQYF
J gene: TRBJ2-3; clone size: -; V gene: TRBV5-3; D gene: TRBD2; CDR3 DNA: TGTGCCAGAAGCCCTGTGGCTAGCGGGAGATCAGATACGCAGTATTTT; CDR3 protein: CARSPVASGRSDTQYF
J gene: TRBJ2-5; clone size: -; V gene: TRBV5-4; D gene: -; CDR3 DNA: TGTGCCAGCAGCCCAGGAGGGGGGGGAGAGAGTGAGACCCAGTACTTC; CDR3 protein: CASSPGGGGESETQYF
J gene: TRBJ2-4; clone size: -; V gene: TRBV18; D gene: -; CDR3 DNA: TGTGCCAGCTCACCATGGTCCGAGTCACTAGCCAAAAACATTCAGTACTTC; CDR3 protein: CASSPWSESLAKNIQYF
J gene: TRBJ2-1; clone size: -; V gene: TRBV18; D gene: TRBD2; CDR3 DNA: TGTGCCAGCTCACCCGCTAGCGGGATCAACAATGAGCAGTTCTTC; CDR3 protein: CASSPASGINNEQFF
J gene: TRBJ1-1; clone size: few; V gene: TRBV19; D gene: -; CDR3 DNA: TGTGTCGTCAACAGGGAGGGGCTTAGTGAAGCTTTCTTT; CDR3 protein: CVVNREGLSEAFF
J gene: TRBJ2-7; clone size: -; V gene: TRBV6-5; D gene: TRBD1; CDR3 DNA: TGTGCCAGCAGGACAGGGGGATCAGCCTACGAGCAGTACTTC; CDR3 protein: CASRTGGSAYEQYF
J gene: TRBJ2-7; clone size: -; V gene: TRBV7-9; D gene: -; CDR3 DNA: TGTGCCAGCAGCTTAGCGGGAGGGGGGAAGCAGTACTTC; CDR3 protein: CASSLAGGGKQYF